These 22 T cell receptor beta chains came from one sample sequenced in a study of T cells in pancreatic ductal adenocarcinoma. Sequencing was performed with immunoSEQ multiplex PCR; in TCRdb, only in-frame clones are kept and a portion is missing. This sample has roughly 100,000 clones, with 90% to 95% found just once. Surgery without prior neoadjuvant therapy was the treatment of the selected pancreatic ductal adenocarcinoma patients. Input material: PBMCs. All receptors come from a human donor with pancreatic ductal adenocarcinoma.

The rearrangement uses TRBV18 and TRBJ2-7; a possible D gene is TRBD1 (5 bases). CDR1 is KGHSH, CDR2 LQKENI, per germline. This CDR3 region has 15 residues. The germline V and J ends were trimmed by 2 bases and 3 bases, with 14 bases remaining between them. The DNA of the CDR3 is TGTGCCAGCTCACCAGGGCAGGGCCCCGGCTACGAGCAGTACTTC. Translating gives CASSPGQGPGYEQYF. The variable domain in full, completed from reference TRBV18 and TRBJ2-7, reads NAGVMQNPRHLVRRRGQEARLRCSPMKGHSHVYWYRQLPEEGLKFMVYLQKENIIDESGMPKERFSAEFPKEGPSILRIQQVVRGDSAAYFCASSPGQGPGYEQYFGPGTRLTVT.

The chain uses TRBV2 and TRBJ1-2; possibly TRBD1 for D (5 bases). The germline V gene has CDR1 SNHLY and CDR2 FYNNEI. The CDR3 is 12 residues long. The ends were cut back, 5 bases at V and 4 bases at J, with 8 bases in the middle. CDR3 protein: CASSFDSYGYTF. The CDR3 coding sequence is TGTGCCAGCAGTTTTGACAGCTATGGCTACACCTTC.

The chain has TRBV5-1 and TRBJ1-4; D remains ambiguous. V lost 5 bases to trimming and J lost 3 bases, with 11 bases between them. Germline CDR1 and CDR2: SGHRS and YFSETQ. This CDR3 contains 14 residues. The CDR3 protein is CASRFAGANEKLFF. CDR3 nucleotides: TGCGCCAGCAGGTTTGCCGGGGCTAATGAAAAACTGTTTTTT.

This CDR3 reads CASRDAARAEAFF. DNA of the CDR3: TGTGCCAGCAGGGATGCGGCCAGGGCTGAAGCTTTCTTT. This chain links TRBV28 with TRBJ1-1; a weak D match, TRBD1 (5 bases). The V gene lost 6 bases and the J gene lost 6 bases, with 14 bases spanning the gap. Germline V lookup: CDR1 MDHEN, CDR2 SYDVKM. CDR3 length: 13 residues.

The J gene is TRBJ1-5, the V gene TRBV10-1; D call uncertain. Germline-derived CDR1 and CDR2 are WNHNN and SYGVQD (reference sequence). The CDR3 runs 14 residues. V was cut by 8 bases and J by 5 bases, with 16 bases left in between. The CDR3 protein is CASSPGGLDQPQHF. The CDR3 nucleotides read TGCGCCAGCTCGCCAGGTGGTCTTGATCAGCCCCAGCATTTT.

This CDR3 is CASSLQGLPGNTIYF. The CDR3 DNA follows: TGTGCCAGCAGTCTACAGGGTTTACCCGGAAACACCATATATTTT. J is TRBJ1-3 and V is TRBV6-6; tentative D call: TRBD1 (6 bases). Germline values: CDR1 MNHNY, CDR2 SVGAGI (reference sequence). V was shortened by 5 bases and J by 4 bases, with 15 bases between the two germline ends. CDR3 length equals 15 residues.

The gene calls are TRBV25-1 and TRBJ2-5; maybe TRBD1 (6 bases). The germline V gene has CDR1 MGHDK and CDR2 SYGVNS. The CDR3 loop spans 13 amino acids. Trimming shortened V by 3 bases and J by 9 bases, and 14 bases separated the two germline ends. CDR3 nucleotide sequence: TGTGCCAGCAGTGAGCCTTCACCAGGGGCCCAGTACTTC. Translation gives CASSEPSPGAQYF.

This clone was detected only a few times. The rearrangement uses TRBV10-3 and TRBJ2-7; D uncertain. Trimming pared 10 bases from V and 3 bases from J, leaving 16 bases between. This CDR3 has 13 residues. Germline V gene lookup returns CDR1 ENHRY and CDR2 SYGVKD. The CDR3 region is CATQAGADYEQYF. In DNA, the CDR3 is TGTGCCACCCAGGCAGGTGCAGACTACGAGCAGTACTTC.

The CDR3 region is CASSLVGDDLYEQYF. The DNA for the CDR3 is TGTGCCAGCAGCTTGGTAGGGGATGATCTCTACGAGCAGTACTTC. J is TRBJ2-7 and V is TRBV5-6; D possibly corresponds to TRBD1 (5 bases). Trimming removed 0 bases at V and 3 bases at J, with 13 bases between. Germline CDR1 SGHDT, CDR2 YYEEEE. The CDR3 is 15 residues long. The full variable domain, its missing parts supplied by reference TRBV5-6 and TRBJ2-7, is DAGVTQSPTHLIKTRGQQVTLRCSPKSGHDTVSWYQQALGQGPQFIFQYYEEEERQRGNFPDRFSGHQFPNYSSELNVNALLLGDSALYLCASSLVGDDLYEQYFGPGTRLTVT.

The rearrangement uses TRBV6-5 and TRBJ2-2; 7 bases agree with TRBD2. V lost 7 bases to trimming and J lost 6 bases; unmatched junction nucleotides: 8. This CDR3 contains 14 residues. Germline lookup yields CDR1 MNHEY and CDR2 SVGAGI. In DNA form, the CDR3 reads TGTGCCAGCACAGGTGGGGGGGTGCCCGGGGAGCTGTTTTTT. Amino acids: CASTGGGVPGELFF.

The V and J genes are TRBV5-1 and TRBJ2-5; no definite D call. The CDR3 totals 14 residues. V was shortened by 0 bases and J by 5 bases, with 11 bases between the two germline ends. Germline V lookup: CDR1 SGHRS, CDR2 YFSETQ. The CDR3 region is CASSLERGGETQYF. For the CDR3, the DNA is TGCGCCAGCAGCTTGGAACGAGGTGGGGAGACCCAGTACTTC.

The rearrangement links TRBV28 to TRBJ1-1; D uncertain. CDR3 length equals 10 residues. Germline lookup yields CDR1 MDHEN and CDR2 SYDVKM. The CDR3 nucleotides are TGTGGGGCCTCGGGGACTGAAGCTTTCTTT. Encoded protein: CGASGTEAFF.

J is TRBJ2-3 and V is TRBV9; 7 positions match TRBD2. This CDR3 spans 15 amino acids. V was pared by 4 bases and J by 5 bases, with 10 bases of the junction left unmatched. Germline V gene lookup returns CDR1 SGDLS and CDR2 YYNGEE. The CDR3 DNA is TGTGCCAGCAGCCCCGCGGGGGTATGGGGAGATACGCAGTATTTT. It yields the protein CASSPAGVWGDTQYF.

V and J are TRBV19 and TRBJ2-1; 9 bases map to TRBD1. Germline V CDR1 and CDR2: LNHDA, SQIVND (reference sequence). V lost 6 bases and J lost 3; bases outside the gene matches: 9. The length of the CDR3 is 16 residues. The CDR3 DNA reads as TGTGCCAGTAGCAAAACCGGGACAGGGCGCTACAATGAGCAGTTCTTC. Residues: CASSKTGTGRYNEQFF. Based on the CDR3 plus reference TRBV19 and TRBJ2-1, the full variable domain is DGGITQSPKYLFRKEGQNVTLSCEQNLNHDAMYWYRQDPGQGLRLIYYSQIVNDFQKGDIAEGYSVSREKKESFPLTVTSAQKNPTAFYLCASSKTGTGRYNEQFFGPGTRLTVL.

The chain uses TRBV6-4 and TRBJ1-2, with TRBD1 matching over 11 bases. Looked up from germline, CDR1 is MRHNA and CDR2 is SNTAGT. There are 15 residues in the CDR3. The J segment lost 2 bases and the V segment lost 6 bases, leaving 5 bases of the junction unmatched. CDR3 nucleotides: TGTGCCAGCAGCGCCAGGACAGGGGGCAACTATGGCTACACCTTC. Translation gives CASSARTGGNYGYTF.

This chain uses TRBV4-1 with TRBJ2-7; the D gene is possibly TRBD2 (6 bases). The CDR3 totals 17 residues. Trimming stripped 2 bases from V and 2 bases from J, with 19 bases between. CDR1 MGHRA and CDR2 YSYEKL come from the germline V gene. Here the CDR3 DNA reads TGCGCCAGCAGCCAACCCCCAGCGGGTCTTACAACCTACGAGCAGTACTTC. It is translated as CASSQPPAGLTTYEQYF.

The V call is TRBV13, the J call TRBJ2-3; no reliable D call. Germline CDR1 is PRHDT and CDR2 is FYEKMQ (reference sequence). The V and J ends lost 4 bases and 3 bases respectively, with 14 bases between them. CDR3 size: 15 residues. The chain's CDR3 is CASSSQSDLTDTQYF. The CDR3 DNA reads TGTGCCAGCAGCTCCCAGAGCGACTTGACAGATACGCAGTATTTT.

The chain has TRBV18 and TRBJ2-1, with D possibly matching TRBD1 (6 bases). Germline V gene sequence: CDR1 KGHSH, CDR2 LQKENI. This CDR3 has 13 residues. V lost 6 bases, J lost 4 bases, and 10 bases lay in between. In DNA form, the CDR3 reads TGTGCCAGCTCCGGGACACCTTACAATGAGCAGTTCTTC. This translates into CASSGTPYNEQFF.

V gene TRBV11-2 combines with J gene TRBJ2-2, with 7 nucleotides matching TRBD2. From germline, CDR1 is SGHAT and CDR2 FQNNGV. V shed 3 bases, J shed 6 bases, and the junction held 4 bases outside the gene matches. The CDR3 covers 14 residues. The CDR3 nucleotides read TGTGCCAGCAGCTTTGGACTAGAGGCCGGGGAGCTGTTTTTT. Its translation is CASSFGLEAGELFF. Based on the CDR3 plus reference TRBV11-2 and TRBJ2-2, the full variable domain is EAGVAQSPRYKIIEKRQSVAFWCNPISGHATLYWYQQILGQGPKLLIQFQNNGVVDDSQLPKDRFSAERLKGVDSTLKIQPAKLEDSAVYLCASSFGLEAGELFFGEGSRLTVL.

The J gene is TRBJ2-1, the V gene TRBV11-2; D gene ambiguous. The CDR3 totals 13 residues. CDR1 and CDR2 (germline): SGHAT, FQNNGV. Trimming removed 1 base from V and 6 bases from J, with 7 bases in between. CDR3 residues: CASSLGAVNEQFF. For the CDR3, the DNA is TGTGCCAGCAGCTTAGGTGCAGTCAATGAGCAGTTCTTC.

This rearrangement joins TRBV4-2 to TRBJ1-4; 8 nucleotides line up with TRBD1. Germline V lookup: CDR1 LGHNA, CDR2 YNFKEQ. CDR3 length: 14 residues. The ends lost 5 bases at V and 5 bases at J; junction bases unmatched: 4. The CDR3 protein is CASSLGQVNEKLFF. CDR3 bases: TGTGCCAGCAGCTTGGGACAGGTGAATGAAAAACTGTTTTTT.

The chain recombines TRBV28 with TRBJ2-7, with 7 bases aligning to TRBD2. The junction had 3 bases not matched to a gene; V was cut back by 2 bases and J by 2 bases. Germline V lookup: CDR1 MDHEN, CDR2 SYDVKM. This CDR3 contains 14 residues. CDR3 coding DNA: TGTGCCAGCAGTTTACGGGACTACACCTACGAGCAGTACTTC. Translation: CASSLRDYTYEQYF. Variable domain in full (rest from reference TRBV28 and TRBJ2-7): DVKVTQSSRYLVKRTGEKVFLECVQDMDHENMFWYRQDPGLGLRLIYFSYDVKMKEKGDIPEGYSVSREKKERFSLILESASTNQTSMYLCASSLRDYTYEQYFGPGTRLTVT.